The text below deals with one T cell receptor (beta chain). Its cognate antigen is unknown. PCR involved 60 Vbeta and 13 Jbeta primers. In the authors' methods: In a later analysis, 79 million or so unique TCR beta chains included roughly 11 million shared by two or more donors. Measured with immunoSEQ multiplex PCR; TCRdb has only the in-frame clones, and not every one. Clone size and the V and J calls come from that table; the DNA yielded D and trimming. The data show about 57,000 clones, 80% seen once. The data were taken from a study of cytomegalovirus exposure and HLA in healthy donors. Study-wide context: Earlier work reported 117 million unique TCR beta sequences from about 190 million T cells.

Findings of the study overall: Later work found most CMV-associated TCR beta chains apparently HLA-restricted. More than 150 TCR beta chains were listed as cytomegalovirus-associated.

The ends lost 0 bases at V and 3 bases at J; junction bases unmatched: 6. The CDR3 runs 16 residues. Germline loops: CDR1 SGHRS, CDR2 YFSETQ. Material: PBMCs. The V and J genes are TRBV5-1 and TRBJ2-5, with 9 bases identical to TRBD2. The clonotype originates from a male donor in good health and CMV-seronegative. In nucleotides, the CDR3 is TGCGCCAGCAGCTTGGCGAGCGGGGGGCCTGAAGAGACCCAGTACTTC. Residues: CASSLASGGPEETQYF.